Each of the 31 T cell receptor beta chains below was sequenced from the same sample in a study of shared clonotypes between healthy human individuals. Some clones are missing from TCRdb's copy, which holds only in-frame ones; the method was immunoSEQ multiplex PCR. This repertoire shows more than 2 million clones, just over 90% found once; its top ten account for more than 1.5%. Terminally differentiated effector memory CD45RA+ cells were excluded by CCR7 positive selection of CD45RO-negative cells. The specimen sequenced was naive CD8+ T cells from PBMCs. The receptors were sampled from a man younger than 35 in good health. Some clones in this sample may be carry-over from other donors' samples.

CDR3 coding DNA: TGTGCCAGTAGTATAGCCCCTCAACGGACAGATACGCAGTATTTT. Protein product: CASSIAPQRTDTQYF. The V call is TRBV19, the J call TRBJ2-3; no clear D. Trimming stripped 1 base from V and 3 bases from J, with 11 bases between. The CDR3 has 15 amino acids. In germline, CDR1 is LNHDA, CDR2 SQIVND (reference sequence).

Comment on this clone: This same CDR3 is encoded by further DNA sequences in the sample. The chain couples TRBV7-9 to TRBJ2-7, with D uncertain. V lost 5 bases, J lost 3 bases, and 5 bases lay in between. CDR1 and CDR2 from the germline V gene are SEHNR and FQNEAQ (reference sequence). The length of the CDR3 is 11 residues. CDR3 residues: CASSPDYEQYF. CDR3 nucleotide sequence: TGTGCCAGCAGCCCTGACTACGAGCAGTACTTC.

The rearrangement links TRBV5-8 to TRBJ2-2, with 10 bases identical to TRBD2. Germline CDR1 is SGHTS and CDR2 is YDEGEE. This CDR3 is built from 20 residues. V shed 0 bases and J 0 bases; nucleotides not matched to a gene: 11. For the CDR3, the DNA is TGTGCCAGCAGCTTGGTTGGACTAGCGGAGTTGTTGCCGAACACCGGGGAGCTGTTTTTT. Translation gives CASSLVGLAELLPNTGELFF. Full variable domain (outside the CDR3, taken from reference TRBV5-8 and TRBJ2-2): EAGVTQSPTHLIKTRGQQATLRCSPISGHTSVYWYQQALGLGLQFLLWYDEGEERNRGNFPPRFSGRQFPNYSSELNVNALELEDSALYLCASSLVGLAELLPNTGELFFGEGSRLTVL.

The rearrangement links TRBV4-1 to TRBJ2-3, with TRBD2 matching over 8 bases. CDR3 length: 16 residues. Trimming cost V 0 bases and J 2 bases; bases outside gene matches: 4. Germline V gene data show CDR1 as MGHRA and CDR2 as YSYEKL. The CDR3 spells CASSQEAGGDTDTQYF. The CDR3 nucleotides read TGCGCCAGCAGCCAAGAGGCGGGAGGAGACACAGATACGCAGTATTTT.

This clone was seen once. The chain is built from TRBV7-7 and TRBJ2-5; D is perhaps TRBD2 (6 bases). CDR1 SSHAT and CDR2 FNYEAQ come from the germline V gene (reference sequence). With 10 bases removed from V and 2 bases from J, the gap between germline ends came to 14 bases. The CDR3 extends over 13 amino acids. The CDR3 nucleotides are TGTGCCACCCGATCCCTAGCGCAAGAGACCCAGTACTTC. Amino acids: CATRSLAQETQYF.

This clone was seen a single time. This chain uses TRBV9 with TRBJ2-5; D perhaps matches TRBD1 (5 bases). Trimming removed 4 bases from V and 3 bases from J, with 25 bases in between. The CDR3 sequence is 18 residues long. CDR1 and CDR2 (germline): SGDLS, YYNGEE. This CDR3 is CASSRSGRTDTMKETQYF. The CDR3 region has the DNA TGTGCCAGCAGCCGAAGTGGCCGGACGGACACGATGAAAGAGACCCAGTACTTC.

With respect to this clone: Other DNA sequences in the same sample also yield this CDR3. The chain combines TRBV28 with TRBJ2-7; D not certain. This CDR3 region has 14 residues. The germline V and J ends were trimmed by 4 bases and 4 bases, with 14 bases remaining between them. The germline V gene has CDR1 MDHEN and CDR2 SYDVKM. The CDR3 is CASSSPGGWYEQYF. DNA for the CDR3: TGTGCCAGCAGTTCCCCAGGCGGTTGGTACGAGCAGTACTTC.

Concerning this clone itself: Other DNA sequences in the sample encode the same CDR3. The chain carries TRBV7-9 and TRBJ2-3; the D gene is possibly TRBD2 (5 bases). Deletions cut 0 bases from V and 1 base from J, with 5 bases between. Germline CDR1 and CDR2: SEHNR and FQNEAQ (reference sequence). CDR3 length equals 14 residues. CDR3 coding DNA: TGTGCCAGCAGCTTAGCGGGAGGCACAGATACGCAGTATTTT. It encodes CASSLAGGTDTQYF.

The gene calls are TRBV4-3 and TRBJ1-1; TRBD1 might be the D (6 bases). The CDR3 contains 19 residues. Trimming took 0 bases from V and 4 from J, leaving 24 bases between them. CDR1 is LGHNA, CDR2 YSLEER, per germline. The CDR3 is CASSQEPQGPELEGTEAFF. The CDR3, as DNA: TGCGCCAGCAGCCAAGAACCACAGGGCCCAGAACTTGAGGGCACTGAAGCTTTCTTT.

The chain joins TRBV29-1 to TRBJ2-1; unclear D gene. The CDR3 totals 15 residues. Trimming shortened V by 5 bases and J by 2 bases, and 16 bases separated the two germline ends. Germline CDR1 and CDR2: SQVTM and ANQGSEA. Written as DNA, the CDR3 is TGCAGCGTTAACGGACCTTTTTCCACCTACAATGAGCAGTTCTTC. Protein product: CSVNGPFSTYNEQFF.

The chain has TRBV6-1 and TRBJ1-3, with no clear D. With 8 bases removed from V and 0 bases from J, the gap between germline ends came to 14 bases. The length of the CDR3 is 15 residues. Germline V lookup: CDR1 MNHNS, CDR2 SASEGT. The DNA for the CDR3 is TGTGCCAGCCACACATTAAAAGCCTCTGGAAACACCATATATTTT. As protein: CASHTLKASGNTIYF.

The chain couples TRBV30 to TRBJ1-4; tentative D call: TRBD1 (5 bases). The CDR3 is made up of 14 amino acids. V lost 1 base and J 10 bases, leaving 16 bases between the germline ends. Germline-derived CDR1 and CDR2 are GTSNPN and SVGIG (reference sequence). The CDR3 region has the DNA TGTGCCTGGAGTGGGCCCAGGGAAGGGGCAAAACTGTTTTTT. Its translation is CAWSGPREGAKLFF.

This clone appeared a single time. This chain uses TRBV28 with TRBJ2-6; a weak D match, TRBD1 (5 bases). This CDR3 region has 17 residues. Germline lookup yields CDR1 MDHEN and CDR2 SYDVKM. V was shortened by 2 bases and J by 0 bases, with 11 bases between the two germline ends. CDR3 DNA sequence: TGTGCCAGCAGTTTAGACAGAACCAGCTCTGGGGCCAACGTCCTGACTTTC. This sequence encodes CASSLDRTSSGANVLTF.

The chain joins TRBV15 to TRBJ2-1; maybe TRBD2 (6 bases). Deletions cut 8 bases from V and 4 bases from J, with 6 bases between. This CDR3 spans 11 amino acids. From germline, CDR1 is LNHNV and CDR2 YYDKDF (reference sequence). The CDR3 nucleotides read TGTGCCACCGGGAGGTACAATGAGCAGTTCTTC. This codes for CATGRYNEQFF.

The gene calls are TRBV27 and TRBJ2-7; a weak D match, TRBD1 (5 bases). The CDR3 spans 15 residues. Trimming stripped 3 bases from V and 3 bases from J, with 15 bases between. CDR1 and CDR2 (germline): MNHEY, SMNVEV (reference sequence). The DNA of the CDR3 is TGTGCCAGCAGTTTTAATCCAGGGCCTCTCTACGAGCAGTACTTC. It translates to CASSFNPGPLYEQYF.

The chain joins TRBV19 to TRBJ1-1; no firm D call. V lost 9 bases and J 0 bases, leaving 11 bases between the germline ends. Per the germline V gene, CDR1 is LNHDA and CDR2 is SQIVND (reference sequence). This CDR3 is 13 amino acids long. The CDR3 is CASRPVMNTEAFF. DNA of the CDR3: TGTGCCAGCCGACCCGTTATGAACACTGAAGCTTTCTTT.

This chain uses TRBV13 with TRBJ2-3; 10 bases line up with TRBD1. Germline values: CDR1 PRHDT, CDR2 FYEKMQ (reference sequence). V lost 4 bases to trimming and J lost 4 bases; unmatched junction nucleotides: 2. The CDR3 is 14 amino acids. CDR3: CASSSGQGADTQYF. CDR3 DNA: TGTGCCAGCAGCTCTGGACAGGGGGCAGATACGCAGTATTTT.

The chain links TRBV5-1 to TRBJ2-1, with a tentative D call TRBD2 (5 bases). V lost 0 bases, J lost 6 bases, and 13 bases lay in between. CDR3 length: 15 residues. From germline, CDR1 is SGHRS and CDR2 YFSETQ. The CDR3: CASSLGRDWGNEQFF. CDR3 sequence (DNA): TGCGCCAGCAGCTTGGGACGGGATTGGGGCAATGAGCAGTTCTTC. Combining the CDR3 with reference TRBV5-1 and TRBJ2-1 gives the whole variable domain KAGVTQTPRYLIKTRGQQVTLSCSPISGHRSVSWYQQTPGQGLQFLFEYFSETQRNKGNFPGRFSGRQFSNSRSEMNVSTLELGDSALYLCASSLGRDWGNEQFFGPGTRLTVL.

CDR3 in amino acids: CASSLVPELPLEAFF. The CDR3 DNA sequence: TGTGCCAGCAGCTTAGTCCCAGAACTCCCACTTGAAGCTTTCTTT. The V and J genes are TRBV11-2 and TRBJ1-1; D is unclear. Germline values: CDR1 SGHAT, CDR2 FQNNGV. CDR3 length equals 15 residues. V was pared by 1 base and J by 7 bases, with 16 bases between.

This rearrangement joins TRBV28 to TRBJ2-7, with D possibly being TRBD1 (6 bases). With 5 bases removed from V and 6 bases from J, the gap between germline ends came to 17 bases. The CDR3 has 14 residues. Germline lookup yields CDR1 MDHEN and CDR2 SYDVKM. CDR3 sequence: CASSAWGQGSEQYF. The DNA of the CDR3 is TGTGCCAGCAGTGCCTGGGGGCAGGGGTCCGAGCAGTACTTC.

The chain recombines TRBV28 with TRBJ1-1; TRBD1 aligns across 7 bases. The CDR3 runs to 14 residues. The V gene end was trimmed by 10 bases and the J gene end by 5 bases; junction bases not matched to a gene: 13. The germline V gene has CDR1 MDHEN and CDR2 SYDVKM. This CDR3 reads CATFRSGGGTEAFF. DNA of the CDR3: TGTGCCACTTTCCGATCAGGGGGAGGAACTGAAGCTTTCTTT. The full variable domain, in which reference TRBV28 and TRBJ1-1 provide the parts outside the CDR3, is DVKVTQSSRYLVKRTGEKVFLECVQDMDHENMFWYRQDPGLGLRLIYFSYDVKMKEKGDIPEGYSVSREKKERFSLILESASTNQTSMYLCATFRSGGGTEAFFGQGTRLTVV.

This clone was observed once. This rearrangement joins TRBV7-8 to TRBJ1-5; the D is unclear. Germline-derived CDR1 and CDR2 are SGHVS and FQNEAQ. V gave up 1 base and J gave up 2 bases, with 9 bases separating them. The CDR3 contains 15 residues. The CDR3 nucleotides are TGTGCCAGCAGCTTAGGTCTTTGGGGCAATCAGCCCCAGCATTTT. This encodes CASSLGLWGNQPQHF.

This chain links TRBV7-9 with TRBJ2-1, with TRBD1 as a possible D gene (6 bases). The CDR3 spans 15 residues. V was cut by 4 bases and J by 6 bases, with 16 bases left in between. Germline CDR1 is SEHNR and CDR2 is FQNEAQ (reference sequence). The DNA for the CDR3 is TGTGCCAGCAGCTCAACTGACAGGCTTTTCAATGAGCAGTTCTTC. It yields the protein CASSSTDRLFNEQFF.

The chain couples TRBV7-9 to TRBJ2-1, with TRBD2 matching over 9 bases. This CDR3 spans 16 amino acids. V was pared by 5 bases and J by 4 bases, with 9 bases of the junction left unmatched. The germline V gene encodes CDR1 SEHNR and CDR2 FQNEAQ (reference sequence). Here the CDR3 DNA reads TGTGCCAGCAGCGCCACTCAAGCGGGGGGATACAATGAGCAGTTCTTC. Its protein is CASSATQAGGYNEQFF.

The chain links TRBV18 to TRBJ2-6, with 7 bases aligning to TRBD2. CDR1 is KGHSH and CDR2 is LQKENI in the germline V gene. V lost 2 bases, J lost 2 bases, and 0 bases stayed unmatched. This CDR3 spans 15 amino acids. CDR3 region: CASSPGRAGANVLTF. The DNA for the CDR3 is TGTGCCAGCTCACCAGGGAGGGCTGGGGCCAACGTCCTGACTTTC.

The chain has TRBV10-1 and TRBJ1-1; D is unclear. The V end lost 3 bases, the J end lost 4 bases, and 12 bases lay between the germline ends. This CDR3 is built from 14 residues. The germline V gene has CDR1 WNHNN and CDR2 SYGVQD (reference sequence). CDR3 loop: CASSDYAAGTEAFF. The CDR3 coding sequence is TGCGCCAGCAGTGACTACGCTGCGGGCACTGAAGCTTTCTTT.

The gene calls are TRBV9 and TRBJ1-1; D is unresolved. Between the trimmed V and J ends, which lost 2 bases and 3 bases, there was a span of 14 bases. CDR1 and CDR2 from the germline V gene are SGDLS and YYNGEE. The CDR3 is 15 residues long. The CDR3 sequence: CASSVSFTEDTEAFF. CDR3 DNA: TGTGCCAGCAGCGTCTCTTTTACAGAGGACACTGAAGCTTTCTTT.

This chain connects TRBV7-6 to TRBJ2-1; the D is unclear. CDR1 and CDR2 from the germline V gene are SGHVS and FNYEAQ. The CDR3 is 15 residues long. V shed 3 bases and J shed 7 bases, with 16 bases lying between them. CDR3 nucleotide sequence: TGTGCCAGCAGCTTGTCTACGATGGAGAGTAATGAGCAGTTCTTC. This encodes CASSLSTMESNEQFF. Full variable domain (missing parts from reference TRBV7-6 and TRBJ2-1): GAGVSQSPRYKVTKRGQDVALRCDPISGHVSLYWYRQALGQGPEFLTYFNYEAQQDKSGLPNDRFSAERPEGSISTLTIQRTEQRDSAMYRCASSLSTMESNEQFFGPGTRLTVL.

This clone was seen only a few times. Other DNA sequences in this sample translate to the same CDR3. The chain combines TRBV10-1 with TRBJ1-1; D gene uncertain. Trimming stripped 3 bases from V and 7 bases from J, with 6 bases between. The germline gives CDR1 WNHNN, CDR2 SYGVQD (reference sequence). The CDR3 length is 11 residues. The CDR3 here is CASSDGFEAFF. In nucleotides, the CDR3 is TGCGCCAGCAGTGATGGGTTTGAAGCTTTCTTT.

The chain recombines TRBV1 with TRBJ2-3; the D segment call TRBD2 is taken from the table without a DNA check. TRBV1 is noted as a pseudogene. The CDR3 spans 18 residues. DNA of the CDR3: TGCACCAGCCCGGAGTCAGATTTAAGCGGAGAGGAGGGAGATACGCAGTATTTT. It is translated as CTSPESDLSGEEGDTQYF.

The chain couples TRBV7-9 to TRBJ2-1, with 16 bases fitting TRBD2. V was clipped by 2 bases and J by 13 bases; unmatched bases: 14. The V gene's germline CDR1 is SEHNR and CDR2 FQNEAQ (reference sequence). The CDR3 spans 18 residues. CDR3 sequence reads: CASSLSGTSGRASQTQFF. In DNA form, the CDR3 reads TGTGCCAGCAGCTTATCTGGGACTAGCGGGAGGGCCTCTCAGACACAGTTCTTC.